This entry features one T cell receptor (delta chain) sequence. Its cognate antigen has yet to be identified. Nothing much larger sits one base from this clone, and base qualities are not available. This entry comes from a study of delta chains in infants with herpesvirus infections (dated by TCRdb to the early 2020s). As for the study more broadly: From birth, the study prospectively followed a Ugandan infant birth cohort to characterize gammadelta T cell responses to primary cytomegalovirus (CMV) infection. The study searched for a public fetal Vdelta1/Vgamma8 gammadelta TCR clonotype in infants who acquired CMV infection after birth. Using PBMC, gammadelta TCRs were sequenced for some 17 CMV-infected infants, one of whom was congenitally infected, and for several CMV-uninfected infants who had enough sample available. Previously published Belgian fetal and cord blood gammadelta TCR data were added only for comparison and were not generated in this cohort. Infant blood samples fell into approximate age groups of 1.5, 4, 8 and 12 months.

The library was generated by RT-PCR. To generate TCR cDNA, PBMC RNA underwent reverse transcription with SuperScript II using gamma-chain- and delta-chain-specific primers. The cDNA was purified with AMPure XP beads, then amplified and indexed with Illumina adapters using the Nextera XT Index Kit. gammadelta TCR libraries were sequenced on an Illumina MiSeq with a V2 300-cycle kit. Processing in the source paper ran as follows. Using MiXCR v2.1.12, CDR3 sequences were assembled, and reads were mapped onto D, J and V genes obtained from GenBank. VDJtools v1.2.1 was used to carry out repertoire analyses of the CDR3 clonotypes. The public reads were reprocessed by TCRdb using CATT, and rows of matching DNA were later combined. In this record, the V and J calls reflect TCRdb's handling and not the investigators' own analysis. For this sample the table gives about 2,600 delta-chain clones, of which more than 30% were detected only once. 4.9% of the sample goes to the ten largest clones.

V loses 1 base of germline sequence and J loses 2 bases, and the interval between the two ends is 29 bases. The CDR3 goes from the cysteine to the phenylalanine over 21 residues. Only the CDR3 region is kept as DNA, spanning 63 bases read in frame from base 1. The germline V gene specifies TSWWSYY as CDR1 and QGS as CDR2. The paper as a whole reports these results and caveats: The public clonotype was detected only at the first time point after infection and was not found in uninfected infants or in infants infected after 120 days. Of 15 to 20 CMV-infected infants, 4 carried the public Vdelta1 clonotype: the congenitally infected infant plus three who were infected postnatally before 120 days of age. Presence of the public clonotype at levels below the detection limit might still occur in CMV-uninfected infants. Public-clonotype frequency among Vdelta1 cells appeared to be inversely correlated with age at infection and was observed to decay rapidly, seemingly without persisting beyond around two months. The authors noted a small sample size and no race- or environment-matched controls, since nearly all Ugandans acquire CMV before adulthood.

Infants were enrolled after their mothers, pregnant women receiving prenatal care in Kampala, Uganda, were recruited, and documentation of maternal HIV status was required. Families received weekly visits, and collection of infant clinical information, oral swabs and peripheral blood began at 6 weeks of age and continued every 4 months after that. Blood was drawn into heparin tubes, and PBMC were isolated via Ficoll-Paque density gradient centrifugation and then cryopreserved. The clonotype comes from a human donor who was a Ugandan infant, either HIV-exposed or HIV-unexposed (not recorded which). This chain is built from TRDV1 and TRDJ1; possibly the D gene is TRDD2, per 6 matching bases. Sequenced here: peripheral blood, sampled at time point 4 of longitudinal follow-up. The encoded CDR3 is CALGEPAFPRPIRGPTDKLIF. The bases are TGTGCTCTTGGGGAACCGGCCTTCCCTAGGCCAATTCGCGGACCAACCGATAAACTCATCTTT.